The 28 T cell receptor beta chains presented below share a single source sample, sequenced in a study of T-cell memory formation after mild COVID-19. TCRdb redid the calling of the 5' RACE reads with MiXCR, one entry per CDR3 protein. Of 450,000 to 650,000 distinct CDR3 sequences in the sample, approximately 19% were seen once. Sequencing was carried out using PBMCs or a T cell subset sorted from them (not recorded which). The receptor set was obtained from an adult woman who had mild COVID-19 (a few samples of this study predate the infection). Cell type and time point are not known.

This clonotype has at least ten counts. The chain joins TRBV4-1 to TRBJ2-2; 7 bases match TRBD1. The CDR3 has 15 amino acids. CDR1 MGHRA and CDR2 YSYEKL come from the germline V gene. Losses at the gene ends were 1 base for V and 6 bases for J; bases not matched to a gene: 5. CDR3 in DNA: TGCGCCAGCAGCCAAGTCTCGAGGGGGCCCGGGGAGCTGTTTTTT. Protein sequence: CASSQVSRGPGELFF.

This chain joins TRBV29-1 and TRBJ2-7, with 14 bases fitting TRBD2. CDR1 SQVTM and CDR2 ANQGSEA come from the germline V gene. The CDR3 has 15 residues. V gave up 4 bases and J gave up 5 bases; unmatched junction bases: 7. The CDR3 loop reads CSVGSGTSGSDEQYF. CDR3 in DNA: TGCAGCGTTGGGTCCGGGACTAGCGGGAGCGACGAGCAGTACTTC.

The chain employs TRBV4-1 and TRBJ1-3, with 8 bases matching TRBD1. The length of the CDR3 is 17 residues. Germline CDR1 is MGHRA and CDR2 is YSYEKL. J gave up 5 bases and V 0 bases, and 9 bases lay outside the gene matches. Here the CDR3 reads CASSQEKEGRGRNTIYF. DNA of the CDR3: TGCGCCAGCAGCCAAGAAAAGGAGGGCAGGGGGCGAAACACCATATATTTT.

This clonotype was seen a handful of times. The chain is built from TRBV20-1 and TRBJ2-1; D gene unclear. Germline values: CDR1 DFQATT, CDR2 SNEGSKA (reference sequence). V lost 6 bases, J lost 7 bases, and 10 bases lay in between. CDR3 size: 11 residues. Here the CDR3 DNA reads TGCAGTGCCCATGGAAGGAATGAGCAGTTCTTC. It codes for CSAHGRNEQFF.

This chain connects TRBV20-1 to TRBJ2-3, with TRBD2 matching over 7 bases. This CDR3 contains 15 residues. The V and J ends lost 0 bases and 4 bases, in that order; junction bases with no gene match: 7. The germline V gene has CDR1 DFQATT and CDR2 SNEGSKA (reference sequence). CDR3 coding DNA: TGCAGTGCTAGAGATTGGGAGGGAAGGGCAGATACGCAGTATTTT. Translation gives CSARDWEGRADTQYF.

This rearrangement joins TRBV29-1 to TRBJ2-1; D is unclear. The V gene's germline CDR1 is SQVTM and CDR2 ANQGSEA. The V gene lost 3 bases and the J gene lost 4 bases, with 7 bases spanning the gap. The CDR3 consists of 12 residues. CDR3 residues: CSVEVVYNEQFF. For the CDR3, the DNA is TGCAGCGTTGAGGTAGTTTACAATGAGCAGTTCTTC.

This clonotype was observed at least ten times. This chain joins TRBV12-3 or TRBV12-4 and TRBJ2-3; D is perhaps TRBD2 (6 bases). V gave up 7 bases and J gave up 7 bases, with 33 bases separating them. The CDR3 runs to 19 residues. CDR3 nucleotide sequence: TGTGCCAGCACCGACGGACTATCCGTAGGTCCCGGCTTAGGATATACGCAGTATTTT. Encoded protein: CASTDGLSVGPGLGYTQYF.

The rearrangement uses TRBV20-1 and TRBJ2-7; TRBD1 is a possible D gene (6 bases). CDR3 length: 13 amino acids. V was cut by 3 bases and J by 4 bases, with 13 bases left in between. The V gene's germline CDR1 is DFQATT and CDR2 SNEGSKA (reference sequence). The CDR3: CSASPGDTYEQYF. The DNA for the CDR3 is TGCAGTGCTAGTCCAGGGGATACATACGAGCAGTACTTC.

This clonotype was detected ten times or more. The chain is built from TRBV5-6 and TRBJ2-7; D gene uncertain. Germline V lookup: CDR1 SGHDT, CDR2 YYEEEE. The V end was cut by 3 bases, the J end by 5 bases, with 18 bases between. There are 15 residues in the CDR3. DNA for the CDR3: TGTGCCAGCAGCTCGGGCCGGTTACTAACCAACGAGCAGTACTTC. It translates to CASSSGRLLTNEQYF.

This clonotype came up a few times. The CDR3 sequence is CASSPLSGGKGGYTF. CDR3 coding DNA: TGTGCCAGCTCACCACTATCCGGGGGCAAGGGTGGCTACACCTTC. V and J are TRBV18 and TRBJ1-2; possible D gene TRBD1, 6 bases. CDR1 KGHSH and CDR2 LQKENI come from the germline V gene. There are 15 residues in the CDR3. V was cut by 1 base and J by 7 bases, with 16 bases left in between.

This chain connects TRBV7-9 to TRBJ1-1; TRBD1 agrees at 8 bases. This CDR3 comprises 16 residues. Germline values: CDR1 SEHNR, CDR2 FQNEAQ (reference sequence). The V gene end was trimmed by 5 bases and the J gene end by 0 bases; junction bases not matched to a gene: 8. CDR3 region: CASSPGTGTMNTEAFF. In DNA, the CDR3 is TGTGCCAGCAGCCCCGGGACAGGTACCATGAACACTGAAGCTTTCTTT.

This clonotype has only a few counts. The J gene is TRBJ2-2, the V gene TRBV11-3; weak D call: TRBD1 (6 bases). This CDR3 spans 15 amino acids. The germline CDR1 and CDR2 sequences are SGHNT and YENEEA. With 5 bases removed from V and 0 bases from J, the gap between germline ends came to 10 bases. CDR3 amino acids: CASSIRTANTGELFF. DNA of the CDR3: TGTGCCAGCAGCATCCGGACAGCGAACACCGGGGAGCTGTTTTTT.

This clonotype was seen many times. CDR3 loop: CASRAGTVGAQHF. CDR3 in DNA: TGTGCCAGCAGAGCCGGGACCGTGGGAGCCCAGCATTTT. The chain uses TRBV2 and TRBJ1-5, with D maybe TRBD1 (5 bases). The V gene's germline CDR1 is SNHLY and CDR2 FYNNEI. CDR3 size: 13 residues. V gave up 6 bases and J gave up 11 bases, with 17 bases separating them.

This clonotype was seen many times. The chain is built from TRBV14 and TRBJ1-4; D is perhaps TRBD1 (6 bases). V gave up 5 bases and J gave up 8 bases, with 21 bases separating them. This CDR3 spans 16 amino acids. From germline, CDR1 is SGHDN and CDR2 FVKESK. The CDR3 is CASSTRTVRDGEKLFF. In nucleotides, the CDR3 is TGTGCCAGCAGCACTCGGACAGTACGGGATGGGGAAAAACTGTTTTTT. The variable domain in full, with the rest retrieved from reference TRBV14 and TRBJ1-4, is EAGVTQFPSHSVIEKGQTVTLRCDPISGHDNLYWYRRVMGKEIKFLLHFVKESKQDESGMPNNRFLAERTGGTYSTLKVQPAELEDSGVYFCASSTRTVRDGEKLFFGSGTQLSVL.

This sequence joins TRBV5-1 and TRBJ2-3, with 9 bases that match TRBD1. With 3 bases clipped from V and 1 base from J, the junction kept 6 bases outside the gene matches. The CDR3 length is 16 residues. Germline assignment: CDR1 SGHRS and CDR2 YFSETQ. The CDR3 spells CASSWDRDIGTDTQYF. Written as DNA, the CDR3 is TGCGCCAGCAGCTGGGACAGGGACATAGGCACAGATACGCAGTATTTT. Using reference TRBV5-1 and TRBJ2-3 for the parts outside the CDR3, the full variable domain is KAGVTQTPRYLIKTRGQQVTLSCSPISGHRSVSWYQQTPGQGLQFLFEYFSETQRNKGNFPGRFSGRQFSNSRSEMNVSTLELGDSALYLCASSWDRDIGTDTQYFGPGTRLTVL.

V and J are TRBV5-1 and TRBJ2-7, with 9 bases fitting TRBD2. The J segment lost 7 bases and the V segment lost 1 base, leaving 6 bases of the junction unmatched. The CDR3 consists of 14 residues. Germline V gene lookup returns CDR1 SGHRS and CDR2 YFSETQ. CDR3 amino acids: CASSLLLAGSEQYF. CDR3 nucleotide sequence: TGCGCCAGCAGCTTGCTTCTAGCGGGAAGTGAGCAGTACTTC.

V usage is TRBV29-1 and J usage is TRBJ2-1; possible D gene TRBD1, 5 bases. CDR3 length: 14 amino acids. The V end lost 3 bases, the J end lost 0 bases, and 9 bases lay between the germline ends. CDR1 and CDR2 from the germline V gene are SQVTM and ANQGSEA. CDR3 residues: CSVEGRASYNEQFF. The CDR3 bases are TGCAGCGTTGAGGGCAGGGCCTCCTACAATGAGCAGTTCTTC.

This clonotype came up a few times. This chain links TRBV11-2 with TRBJ1-3; no clear D gene. CDR1 is SGHAT and CDR2 is FQNNGV in the germline V gene. Trimming removed 5 bases at V and 1 base at J, with 6 bases between. This CDR3 is 13 amino acids long. CDR3 nucleotides: TGTGCCAGCAGCCGGGTGTCTGGAAACACCATATATTTT. It yields the protein CASSRVSGNTIYF.

This clonotype was seen a few times. V usage is TRBV15 and J usage is TRBJ1-5; D is uncertain. V lost 3 bases, J lost 3 bases, and 3 bases lay in between. There are 12 residues in the CDR3. Germline CDR1 is LNHNV and CDR2 is YYDKDF (reference sequence). The CDR3 loop is CATSSVNQPQHF. The CDR3 nucleotides are TGTGCCACCAGCAGTGTCAATCAGCCCCAGCATTTT.

The rearrangement links TRBV13 to TRBJ1-1, with 7 nucleotides matching TRBD1. From germline, CDR1 is PRHDT and CDR2 FYEKMQ (reference sequence). The CDR3 has 15 residues. J was trimmed by 0 bases and V by 3 bases; bases with no gene match: 4. CDR3 loop: CASSFGTVMNTEAFF. In DNA, the CDR3 is TGTGCCAGCAGCTTTGGGACAGTGATGAACACTGAAGCTTTCTTT.

The chain is built from TRBV21-1 and TRBJ1-1; the D segment call TRBD1 is taken from the table without a DNA check. TRBV21-1 is a pseudogene locus. This CDR3 comprises 15 residues. This chain's CDR3 is CATLGGERCGTEAFF. The CDR3 coding sequence is TGTGCCACCCTTGGGGGGGAAAGGTGTGGCACTGAAGCTTTCTTT.

There are a few counts of this clonotype. V and J are TRBV4-1 and TRBJ1-1, with no clear D. CDR3 length equals 15 residues. Germline CDR1 is MGHRA and CDR2 is YSYEKL. V lost 0 bases and J 0 bases, leaving 8 bases between the germline ends. The CDR3 loop reads CASSQEAGLNTEAFF. CDR3 DNA sequence: TGCGCCAGCAGCCAAGAGGCGGGGTTGAACACTGAAGCTTTCTTT.

A few counts support this clonotype. The chain couples TRBV12-3 or TRBV12-4 to TRBJ2-3, with 13 bases that match TRBD2. V gave up 6 bases and J gave up 4 bases; unmatched junction bases: 13. This CDR3 is 18 amino acids long. The CDR3 here is CASSVGLAGPQRADTQYF. The CDR3, as DNA: TGTGCCAGCAGCGTGGGACTAGCGGGACCCCAAAGGGCAGATACGCAGTATTTT.

This clonotype came up a few times. DNA of the CDR3: TGTGCCAGCAGCTTAACTGATCCTTTTTGGTACAATGAGCAGTTCTTC. Amino acids: CASSLTDPFWYNEQFF. The chain has TRBV7-9 and TRBJ2-1; D call uncertain. CDR3 size: 16 residues. V dropped 2 bases and J dropped 4 bases, with 15 bases sitting between them. Looked up from germline, CDR1 is SEHNR and CDR2 is FQNEAQ (reference sequence).

The chain employs TRBV27 and TRBJ2-1; D assignment may be TRBD1 or TRBD2 (6 bases each). Looked up from germline, CDR1 is MNHEY and CDR2 is SMNVEV (reference sequence). V dropped 0 bases and J dropped 9 bases, with 15 bases sitting between them. The CDR3 is 15 residues long. This CDR3 is CASSLSAGKGGEQFF. The CDR3 nucleotides read TGTGCCAGCAGTTTATCTGCGGGGAAGGGGGGTGAGCAGTTCTTC.

In this sample, this clonotype turned up a few times. The chain joins TRBV12-3 or TRBV12-4 to TRBJ1-6, with D tentatively TRBD1 (6 bases). The CDR3 is 15 residues long. V lost 1 base and J 10 bases, leaving 14 bases between the germline ends. CDR3 DNA sequence: TGTGCCAGCAGTTTAGACCCAGGGGTGGGCTCACCCCTCCACTTT. Translated: CASSLDPGVGSPLHF.

This clonotype was picked up many times. The chain has TRBV4-2 and TRBJ2-3; 7 bases match TRBD1. After removal of 1 base from V and 1 base from J, the junction contained 2 bases not matched to a gene. There are 15 residues in the CDR3. Germline V CDR1 and CDR2: LGHNA, YNFKEQ. The CDR3 loop reads CASSQGQGGTDTQYF. In DNA, the CDR3 is TGTGCCAGCAGCCAAGGACAGGGTGGCACAGATACGCAGTATTTT.

This chain connects TRBV7-6 to TRBJ2-7; 9 bases line up with TRBD1. CDR3 length: 15 residues. Germline V gene data show CDR1 as SGHVS and CDR2 as FNYEAQ. V dropped 5 bases and J dropped 1; count of bases not matched to a gene: 6. CDR3 nucleotide sequence: TGTGCCAGCAGCATCGGACAGGGGTTTTCCTACGAGCAGTACTTC. It specifies CASSIGQGFSYEQYF.